The clone carrying this T cell receptor (beta chain) has only one observation. Germline CDR1 LNHDA, CDR2 SQIVND (reference sequence). This CDR3 is 16 amino acids long. V gave up 0 bases and J gave up 6 bases; unmatched junction bases: 8. The participants were between about 18 and 90 years old and came from under 25 US areas. Participants were placed into cohorts based on the clinical history they reported. The record originates from a study of blood T cell repertoires in COVID-19. Whole-study context: The analysed material was cDNA or gDNA that came from T cells, B-cell-depleted T cells, or PBMCs.

The assay was immunoSEQ multiplex PCR, and TCRdb's table has in-frame clones only and misses some. The table shows about 410,000 clones, with less than 95% occurring only once. The chain recombines TRBV19 with TRBJ1-5; the match to TRBD1 covers 7 bases. The sequencing sample was made of PBMCs or T cells enriched from blood (not recorded which). The TCR comes from a man aged 18 to 35 who had recovered from COVID-19. The CDR3 nucleotides are TGTGCCAGTAGTATAGAGACAGGGAAGTTTAGTCAGCCCCAGCATTTT. Amino acid sequence: CASSIETGKFSQPQHF.